Each of the 10 T cell receptor beta chains below was sequenced from the same sample in a study of tumor-infiltrating lymphocytes in primary liver carcinoma. Both blood RNA, taken from unsorted whole blood, and germline DNA were extracted. A primer in the constant region served to generate TCR beta cDNA from roughly 550 ng of total RNA. Three-round nested multiplex PCR performed with slightly modified ARM-PCR produced the TCR beta libraries. The first two PCR rounds used TRBV1-TRBV30 forward primers with a C-beta reverse primer, around 10 cycles each. One entry per CDR3 protein, called by TCRdb with MiXCR from the multiplex PCR reads. Of approximately 300,000 distinct CDR3 sequences in the sample, approximately 60% were seen once. The material sequenced was peripheral blood. These receptors all come from a man aged 40-49 years with primary liver carcinoma and hepatitis B virus infection.

Notes on this clonotype: Given a much more abundant clone one base away, this may be a read error. The CDR3 DNA reads TGTGCCAGCAGCTTATGGTCGGGAGACACAGATACGCAGAATTTT. Translated: CASSLWSGDTDTQNF. The chain has TRBV7-9 and TRBJ2-3; TRBD2 is a possible D gene (6 bases). The germline V gene has CDR1 SEHNR and CDR2 FQNEAQ (reference sequence). The CDR3 runs 15 residues.

Comments on this clonotype: At one end the junction does not follow the germline gene, possibly because of a read error. The gene calls are TRBV11-2 and TRBJ2-7; 9 nucleotides align to TRBD2. This CDR3 has 14 amino acids. Germline CDR1 reads SGHAT; CDR2 reads FQNNGV. CDR3 in DNA: TGTGCCAGCAGACGACTAGCGGACTCCTACGAGCAATGCTTC. Its translation: CASRRLADSYEQCF.

This clonotype showed up many times. This chain connects TRBV6-1 to TRBJ2-7; 10 bases are shared with TRBD1. CDR3 length equals 14 residues. Germline V gives CDR1 MNHNS, CDR2 SASEGT. Trimming took 5 bases from V and 4 from J; bases not matched to a gene: 5. CDR3 residues: CASSTGDRGYEQYF. The CDR3 DNA is TGTGCCAGCAGTACCGGGGACAGGGGTTACGAGCAGTACTTC.

For this clonotype: A much larger clone is a single base away; this may be a read error. The CDR3 sequence: CASSYRPSSIYKQYF. The CDR3 coding sequence is TGTGCCAGCAGTTACCGGCCGTCCTCGATCTACAAGCAGTACTTC. The V gene is TRBV6-2 or TRBV6-3, the J gene TRBJ2-7; no clear D. The CDR3 has 15 residues. Per germline, CDR1 MNHEY and CDR2 SVGEGT.

As to this clonotype: A clone one base away is much larger, so this may be a read error. V and J are TRBV10-3 and TRBJ1-2, with no clear D. V shed 2 bases and J shed 8 bases, with 12 bases lying between them. The length of the CDR3 is 13 residues. Germline V CDR1 and CDR2: ENHRY, SYGVKD. CDR3 nucleotides: TGTGCCATCAGTGAGGGCAGTCCTAACGGCTACACCTTC. Translating gives CAISEGSPNGYTF.

This clonotype was observed at least ten times. This rearrangement joins TRBV6-2 or TRBV6-3 to TRBJ2-2, with D possibly TRBD1 on 6 matching bases. Trimming removed 4 bases from V and 3 bases from J, with 24 bases in between. The germline V gene has CDR1 MNHEY and CDR2 SVGEGT. The CDR3 loop spans 19 amino acids. Here the CDR3 reads CASSSPTPDRILHTGELFF. The CDR3 DNA is TGTGCCAGCAGTTCCCCCACACCCGACAGGATACTTCACACCGGGGAGCTGTTTTTT.

Notes on this clonotype: The junction and the germline gene differ at one end; a read error may be behind it. The genes are TRBV11-2 and TRBJ2-2; D is unclear. Germline CDR1 reads SGHAT; CDR2 reads FQNNGV. The CDR3 is made up of 15 amino acids. The DNA of the CDR3 is TGTGCCTGCAGCTTAGTGCAGACTAACACCGGGGAGCTGTTTTTT. Residues: CACSLVQTNTGELFF. The complete variable domain, with remaining parts taken from reference TRBV11-2 and TRBJ2-2, reads EAGVAQSPRYKIIEKRQSVAFWCNPISGHATLYWYQQILGQGPKLLIQFQNNGVVDDSQLPKDRFSAERLKGVDSTLKIQPAKLEDSAVYLCACSLVQTNTGELFFGEGSRLTVL.

This clonotype appeared a few times. With a much larger clone just one base away, this may be a read error. The gene calls are TRBV14 and TRBJ1-2, with 7 bases aligning to TRBD1. This CDR3 is 13 amino acids long. Germline CDR1 is SGHDN and CDR2 is FVKESK. CDR3 protein: CTSSWTGIGGYTF. CDR3 in DNA: TGTACCAGCAGCTGGACAGGCATAGGCGGCTACACCTTC.

This clonotype turned up a few times. This chain uses TRBV7-9 with TRBJ2-1; D gene ambiguous. The CDR3 is 13 residues long. The V gene's germline CDR1 is SEHNR and CDR2 FQNEAQ (reference sequence). Trimming took off 2 bases at V and 5 bases at J, with 7 bases between the two ends. For the CDR3, the DNA is TGTGCCAGCAGCTTAACCCGGGACAATGAGCAGTTCTTC. Protein product: CASSLTRDNEQFF.

This clonotype showed up many times. The chain joins TRBV29-1 to TRBJ2-3; TRBD2 aligns across 12 bases. The germline CDR1 and CDR2 sequences are SQVTM and ANQGSEA. J gave up 1 base and V 4 bases, and 0 bases lay outside the gene matches. CDR3 length: 14 amino acids. CDR3 loop: CSVGLAGGTDTQYF. CDR3 DNA sequence: TGCAGCGTTGGACTAGCGGGAGGCACAGATACGCAGTATTTT.